These 7 T cell receptor beta chains were all obtained from the same sample, sequenced in a study of blood T cell repertoires in COVID-19. Libraries were prepared by immunoSEQ multiplex PCR; TCRdb keeps only in-frame clonotypes and omits some of them. The table records 270,000 or so clones, approximately 83% of them present only once. Sequenced input: PBMCs or T cells enriched from blood (not recorded which). The receptors shown here come from a man aged 45-65 years who had recovered from COVID-19.

V and J are TRBV10-1 and TRBJ2-1; perhaps TRBD2 as D (5 bases). This CDR3 has 14 amino acids. V lost 4 bases and J 3 bases, leaving 10 bases between the germline ends. CDR1 is WNHNN and CDR2 is SYGVQD in the germline V gene (reference sequence). The CDR3 coding sequence is TGCGCCAGCAGTGGAGGACTGCTCTACAATGAGCAGTTCTTC. It yields the protein CASSGGLLYNEQFF.

The V call is TRBV15, the J call TRBJ1-2; tentatively, D is TRBD1 (5 bases). With 0 bases removed from V and 4 bases from J, the gap between germline ends came to 9 bases. This CDR3 has 14 residues. Germline CDR1 LNHNV, CDR2 YYDKDF (reference sequence). This chain's CDR3 is CATSRETGVYGYTF. The CDR3 DNA reads as TGTGCCACCAGCAGAGAAACAGGCGTCTATGGCTACACCTTC.

The genes are TRBV5-1 and TRBJ2-7; D not certain. The CDR3 runs 15 residues. CDR1 SGHRS and CDR2 YFSETQ come from the germline V gene. The ends were cut back, 0 bases at V and 3 bases at J, with 13 bases in the middle. CDR3: CASSLGAAVGYEQYF. CDR3 coding DNA: TGCGCCAGCAGCTTGGGGGCAGCAGTAGGCTACGAGCAGTACTTC.

J is TRBJ2-7 and V is TRBV3-1 (or the pseudogene TRBV3-2); D is undetermined. Per the germline V gene, CDR1 is LGHDT and CDR2 is YNNKEL (reference sequence). This CDR3 is built from 12 residues. Trimming cost V 5 bases and J 3 bases, with 8 bases left between them. CDR3 in amino acids: CASSTLGYEQYF. The CDR3 DNA reads TGTGCCAGCAGCACCCTCGGCTACGAGCAGTACTTC.

The gene calls are TRBV21-1 and TRBJ2-3; TRBD2 is taken as the D call from the table, unchecked against the DNA. TRBV21-1 is a pseudogene. This CDR3 is 15 amino acids long. For the CDR3, the DNA is TGTGCCAGCAGCAAAAGGAGGGGTAGGACAGATACGCAGTATTTT. This sequence encodes CASSKRRGRTDTQYF.

This chain links TRBV27 with TRBJ1-4, with TRBD1 matching over 10 bases. The CDR3 has 13 residues. Germline values: CDR1 MNHEY, CDR2 SMNVEV (reference sequence). The V segment lost 6 bases and the J segment 6 bases; nucleotides outside the gene matches: 1. The CDR3 nucleotides read TGTGCCAGCAGGACAGGGGGCTATGAAAAACTGTTTTTT. Translating gives CASRTGGYEKLFF.

This clone was counted a single time. The chain couples TRBV7-9 to TRBJ2-3; 11 nucleotides align to TRBD2. Per the germline V gene, CDR1 is SEHNR and CDR2 is FQNEAQ (reference sequence). V gave up 5 bases and J gave up 8 bases; unmatched junction bases: 12. The CDR3 contains 16 residues. DNA of the CDR3: TGTGCCAGCAGCCCCCGGAGTAGCGGGGGGGCCAGTACGCAGTATTTT. Its translation is CASSPRSSGGASTQYF.